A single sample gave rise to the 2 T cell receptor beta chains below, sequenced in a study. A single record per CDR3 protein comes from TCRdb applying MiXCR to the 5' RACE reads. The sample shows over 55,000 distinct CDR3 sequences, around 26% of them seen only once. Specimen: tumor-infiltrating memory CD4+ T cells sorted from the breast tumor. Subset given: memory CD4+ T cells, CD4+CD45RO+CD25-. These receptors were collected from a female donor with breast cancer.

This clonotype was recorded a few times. This CDR3 is CASSPTGTVNQPQHF. CDR3 bases: TGTGCCAGCAGCCCAACAGGGACAGTAAATCAGCCCCAGCATTTT. The J gene is TRBJ1-5, the V gene TRBV7-2; 7 positions match TRBD1. Germline CDR1 and CDR2: SGHTA and FQGNSA. The CDR3 loop spans 15 amino acids. V lost 5 bases, J lost 4 bases, and 8 bases stayed unmatched.

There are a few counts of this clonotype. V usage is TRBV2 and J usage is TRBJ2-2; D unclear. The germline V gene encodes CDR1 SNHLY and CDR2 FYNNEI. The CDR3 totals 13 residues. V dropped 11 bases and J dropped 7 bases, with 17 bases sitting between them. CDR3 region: CACAETPGGELFF. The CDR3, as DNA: TGTGCCTGCGCCGAGACACCGGGCGGGGAGCTGTTTTTT.